This passage covers 32 T cell receptor beta chains from one sample sequenced in a study of T cell responses to AZD1222 COVID-19 vaccine. Clones were read by immunoSEQ multiplex PCR, and TCRdb kept only the in-frame ones, dropping some. The table lists 95,000 to 150,000 clones, 80% to 90% of them singletons. Source: peripheral blood, taken on day 0 of AZD1222 vaccination. The receptors here all came from an adult in good health.

The gene calls are TRBV6-2 or TRBV6-3 and TRBJ2-3; TRBD2 agrees at 14 bases. This CDR3 has 18 residues. The V gene's germline CDR1 is MNHEY and CDR2 SVGEGT. V gave up 2 bases and J gave up 4 bases; unmatched junction bases: 8. CDR3 DNA: TGTGCCAGCAGTTACCTGACTAGCGGGAGGGCCCACTCAGATACGCAGTATTTT. It is translated as CASSYLTSGRAHSDTQYF.

The chain has TRBV29-1 and TRBJ2-4; D may be TRBD1 (5 bases). Per the germline V gene, CDR1 is SQVTM and CDR2 is ANQGSEA. V was trimmed by 5 bases and J by 3 bases, leaving 17 bases between them. This CDR3 is 15 amino acids long. The CDR3 reads CSVYSIGTGKNIQYF. The CDR3 DNA sequence: TGCAGCGTTTACTCGATAGGTACAGGCAAAAACATTCAGTACTTC.

The chain has TRBV19 and TRBJ2-3; D not resolved. The CDR3 runs 13 residues. Trimming pared 5 bases from V and 4 bases from J, leaving 10 bases between. Germline CDR1 reads LNHDA; CDR2 reads SQIVND (reference sequence). The CDR3 coding sequence is TGTGCCAGTAGTGCCCGACGAGCAGATACGCAGTATTTT. Its protein product is CASSARRADTQYF.

This chain uses TRBV27 with TRBJ2-2; possibly TRBD2 for D (5 bases). The CDR3 spans 14 residues. Trimming left V 3 bases short and J 6 bases short, with 11 bases between. Germline V gene data show CDR1 as MNHEY and CDR2 as SMNVEV (reference sequence). The CDR3 DNA follows: TGTGCCAGCAGTTTTCTACGGGGATCCGGGGAGCTGTTTTTT. Encoded protein: CASSFLRGSGELFF.

The chain joins TRBV7-2 to TRBJ2-1; TRBD1 matches 7 bases. Per germline, CDR1 SGHTA and CDR2 FQGNSA. This CDR3 spans 13 amino acids. The J segment lost 6 bases and the V segment lost 3 bases, leaving 2 bases of the junction unmatched. This CDR3 reads CASSFDRANEQFF. The CDR3 bases are TGTGCCAGCAGCTTCGACAGGGCCAATGAGCAGTTCTTC.

CDR3 nucleotides: TGTGCCAGCAGCGCGCAGGGTCTCTATGGCTACACCTTC. Its translation is CASSAQGLYGYTF. This chain uses TRBV9 with TRBJ1-2, with D possibly matching TRBD1 (5 bases). This CDR3 has 13 amino acids. Deletions cut 3 bases from V and 4 bases from J, with 10 bases between. CDR1 SGDLS and CDR2 YYNGEE come from the germline V gene.

The V gene is TRBV23-1, the J gene TRBJ2-6; tentatively, D is TRBD2 (7 bases). TRBV23-1 is labeled an ORF, and its function is uncertain. V dropped 7 bases and J dropped 0 bases, with 25 bases sitting between them. The CDR3 is 20 residues long. The CDR3, as DNA: TGCGCCAGCACAAATGGGGGGGCTCAACTGTATGGCTCTGGGGCCAACGTCCTGACTTTC. Translated, it gives CASTNGGAQLYGSGANVLTF.

The chain is built from TRBV29-1 and TRBJ1-2; maybe TRBD1 (5 bases). This CDR3 comprises 14 residues. V lost 7 bases and J 6 bases, leaving 21 bases between the germline ends. The V gene's germline CDR1 is SQVTM and CDR2 ANQGSEA. This CDR3 reads CSAHRPQGRHGYTF. The CDR3 DNA reads as TGCAGCGCCCACAGGCCTCAGGGAAGACATGGCTACACCTTC. The variable domain in full, completed from reference TRBV29-1 and TRBJ1-2, reads SAVISQKPSRDICQRGTSLTIQCQVDSQVTMMFWYRQQPGQSLTLIATANQGSEATYESGFVIDKFPISRPNLTFSTLTVSNMSPEDSSIYLCSAHRPQGRHGYTFGSGTRLTVV.

This chain uses TRBV5-4 with TRBJ2-5; a possible D gene is TRBD2 (6 bases). Germline V gene lookup returns CDR1 SGHNT and CDR2 YYREEE (reference sequence). CDR3 length: 14 amino acids. Trimming removed 4 bases at V and 3 bases at J, with 13 bases between. CDR3 bases: TGTGCCAGCAGCGCTTGGGGACTGGAAGAGACCCAGTACTTC. Translating gives CASSAWGLEETQYF.

This clone was recorded once. This sequence joins TRBV19 and TRBJ1-5; D is ambiguous. The CDR3 loop spans 15 amino acids. Germline V gene lookup returns CDR1 LNHDA and CDR2 SQIVND (reference sequence). Trimming removed 7 bases from V and 2 bases from J, with 15 bases in between. CDR3 coding DNA: TGTGCCAGTATCCCCGCGGGAGGGCGCAATCAGCCCCAGCATTTT. This codes for CASIPAGGRNQPQHF.

CDR3 bases: TGCGCCAGCAGCTCCAGGGGGACAGGGTATGGCTACACCTTC. Translation: CASSSRGTGYGYTF. The chain uses TRBV4-1 and TRBJ1-2, with TRBD1 identical over 9 bases. CDR1 is MGHRA, CDR2 YSYEKL, per germline. The CDR3 consists of 14 residues. With V trimmed by 5 bases and J by 5 bases, 6 bases remained unmatched.

The rearrangement joins TRBV5-1 to TRBJ2-1; 7 positions match TRBD2. Germline V gives CDR1 SGHRS, CDR2 YFSETQ. This CDR3 comprises 15 residues. V shed 4 bases, J shed 6 bases, and the junction held 10 bases outside the gene matches. The CDR3 sequence is CASSPPRERANEQFF. The CDR3, as DNA: TGCGCCAGCAGCCCGCCGCGGGAGCGAGCCAATGAGCAGTTCTTC.

The gene calls are TRBV5-1 and TRBJ2-5, with TRBD2 as a possible D gene (7 bases). Germline V lookup: CDR1 SGHRS, CDR2 YFSETQ. Between the trimmed V and J ends, which lost 4 bases and 2 bases, there was a span of 9 bases. This CDR3 has 13 amino acids. CDR3 residues: CASSRGGQETQYF. The CDR3 region has the DNA TGCGCCAGCAGCAGGGGGGGACAAGAGACCCAGTACTTC.

The chain carries TRBV2 and TRBJ1-5, with a tentative D call TRBD1 (6 bases). Germline values: CDR1 SNHLY, CDR2 FYNNEI. The CDR3 sequence is 14 residues long. Trimming removed 2 bases from V and 7 bases from J, with 12 bases in between. Written as DNA, the CDR3 is TGTGCCAGCAGTGAAAGGGGGACGGGGCAGCCCCAGCATTTT. It yields the protein CASSERGTGQPQHF. The complete variable domain, with remaining parts taken from reference TRBV2 and TRBJ1-5, reads EPEVTQTPSHQVTQMGQEVILRCVPISNHLYFYWYRQILGQKVEFLVSFYNNEISEKSEIFDDQFSVERPDGSNFTLKIRSTKLEDSAMYFCASSERGTGQPQHFGDGTRLSIL.

This rearrangement joins TRBV3-1 (or the pseudogene TRBV3-2) to TRBJ1-1; D remains unclear. V lost 1 base, J lost 1 base, and 13 bases lay in between. CDR1 LGHDT and CDR2 YNNKEL come from the germline V gene (reference sequence). The CDR3 extends over 16 amino acids. The CDR3 is CASSQVLAGRNTEAFF. CDR3 nucleotide sequence: TGTGCCAGCAGCCAAGTCCTTGCAGGTAGGAACACTGAAGCTTTCTTT.

The chain joins TRBV2 to TRBJ1-6, with 7 nucleotides matching TRBD1. Germline V gene data show CDR1 as SNHLY and CDR2 as FYNNEI. V was pared by 2 bases and J by 8 bases, with 6 bases of the junction left unmatched. This CDR3 region has 15 residues. The CDR3 is CASSEQGGADSPLHF. CDR3 nucleotide sequence: TGTGCCAGCAGTGAACAGGGGGGCGCTGATTCACCCCTCCACTTT.

The V and J genes are TRBV10-1 and TRBJ2-3; D gene uncertain. Looked up from germline, CDR1 is WNHNN and CDR2 is SYGVQD (reference sequence). V was cut by 0 bases and J by 6 bases, with 4 bases left in between. This CDR3 is built from 12 residues. The CDR3 protein is CASSESRDTQYF. In DNA form, the CDR3 reads TGCGCCAGCAGTGAGTCGCGGGATACGCAGTATTTT.

The rearrangement uses TRBV18 and TRBJ2-3; weak D call: TRBD1 (5 bases). Germline CDR1 is KGHSH and CDR2 is LQKENI. V was cut by 3 bases and J by 0 bases, with 13 bases left in between. There are 16 residues in the CDR3. The CDR3 coding sequence is TGTGCCAGCTCACCGTTGGACATACCTAGCACAGATACGCAGTATTTT. Its translation is CASSPLDIPSTDTQYF.

This chain links TRBV28 with TRBJ2-7; no definite D call. CDR3 length equals 15 residues. Trimming pared 4 bases from V and 9 bases from J, leaving 22 bases between. Looked up from germline, CDR1 is MDHEN and CDR2 is SYDVKM. The CDR3 spells CASSSPASPPLWQYF. As DNA, the CDR3 is TGTGCCAGCAGTTCACCGGCCAGCCCCCCTCTATGGCAGTACTTC.

The V and J genes are TRBV30 and TRBJ2-1, with D tentatively TRBD2 (6 bases). In germline, CDR1 is GTSNPN, CDR2 SVGIG (reference sequence). V lost 7 bases to trimming and J lost 3 bases, with 16 bases between them. The CDR3 is made up of 14 amino acids. CDR3 amino acids: CAFSRDSYYNEQFF. The CDR3 DNA follows: TGTGCCTTTTCCCGGGACTCCTACTACAATGAGCAGTTCTTC.

The gene calls are TRBV6-5 and TRBJ2-5, with TRBD1 matching over 8 bases. Germline trimming cut 1 base from V and 5 bases from J; bases unmatched to any gene: 6. This CDR3 spans 15 amino acids. The V gene's germline CDR1 is MNHEY and CDR2 SVGAGI. CDR3 sequence (DNA): TGTGCCAGCAGTTACTTGGCAGGGGGCAGGGAGACCCAGTACTTC. It translates to CASSYLAGGRETQYF.

The J gene is TRBJ2-3, the V gene TRBV6-1, with D perhaps matching TRBD1 (5 bases). CDR3 length: 13 residues. CDR1 MNHNS and CDR2 SASEGT come from the germline V gene. V was clipped by 2 bases and J by 8 bases, with 11 bases between them. The CDR3 bases are TGTGCCAGCAGTGAAATAGGGCAGGGTACGCAGTATTTT. Amino acids: CASSEIGQGTQYF.

The V and J genes are TRBV3-1 (or the pseudogene TRBV3-2) and TRBJ2-5; TRBD1 agrees at 8 bases. J gave up 5 bases and V 7 bases, and 6 bases lay outside the gene matches. The CDR3 runs 13 residues. Germline loops: CDR1 LGHDT, CDR2 YNNKEL (reference sequence). CDR3 sequence: CASNLRDRETQYF. CDR3 nucleotide sequence: TGTGCCAGCAACCTCCGGGACAGGGAGACCCAGTACTTC.

The rearrangement uses TRBV6-5 and TRBJ2-2; TRBD1 matches 8 bases. In germline, CDR1 is MNHEY, CDR2 SVGAGI. The CDR3 is made up of 15 amino acids. The V segment lost 7 bases and the J segment 5 bases; nucleotides outside the gene matches: 9. CDR3 loop: CASTLQGDGTGELFF. As DNA, the CDR3 is TGTGCCAGCACCCTACAGGGGGATGGAACCGGGGAGCTGTTTTTT.

The chain uses TRBV5-1 and TRBJ1-2; TRBD1 is a possible D gene (6 bases). Trimming stripped 7 bases from V and 9 bases from J, with 19 bases between. Germline-derived CDR1 and CDR2 are SGHRS and YFSETQ. The CDR3 sequence is 13 residues long. For the CDR3, the DNA is TGCGCCAGCGGGACTTCAGGGGAGTTCAGCTACACCTTC. Amino acid sequence: CASGTSGEFSYTF.

The gene calls are TRBV12-5 and TRBJ2-5; 8 nucleotides agree with TRBD1. V lost 7 bases and J lost 4; bases outside the gene matches: 8. The germline V gene encodes CDR1 LGHNT and CDR2 FRNRAP. The CDR3 is made up of 14 amino acids. This CDR3 reads CASARQGSGETQYF. CDR3 in DNA: TGTGCTAGTGCACGACAGGGGTCCGGAGAGACCCAGTACTTC.

This chain uses TRBV5-1 with TRBJ2-3; D unclear. The CDR3 covers 11 residues. V lost 7 bases, J lost 6 bases, and 9 bases lay in between. Germline V gene lookup returns CDR1 SGHRS and CDR2 YFSETQ. The DNA of the CDR3 is TGCGCCAGCCGTATTCAGGATACGCAGTATTTT. Its protein product is CASRIQDTQYF. The whole variable domain, remainder taken from reference TRBV5-1 and TRBJ2-3, is KAGVTQTPRYLIKTRGQQVTLSCSPISGHRSVSWYQQTPGQGLQFLFEYFSETQRNKGNFPGRFSGRQFSNSRSEMNVSTLELGDSALYLCASRIQDTQYFGPGTRLTVL.

J is TRBJ1-2 and V is TRBV10-3; D not certain. CDR1 and CDR2 from the germline V gene are ENHRY and SYGVKD. This CDR3 has 19 residues. Trimming left V 0 bases short and J 7 bases short, with 27 bases between. The CDR3 region has the DNA TGTGCCATCAGTGAGTCGCTCGGCCTGACGGAATCCAAAGGGCCTGGCTACACCTTC. Translated, it gives CAISESLGLTESKGPGYTF.

This clone was seen a single time. The V call is TRBV7-2, the J call TRBJ1-4; D not certain. V was trimmed by 2 bases and J by 4 bases, leaving 11 bases between them. Germline CDR1 and CDR2: SGHTA and FQGNSA. The CDR3 has 15 amino acids. The CDR3 protein is CASSLFPNDNEKLFF. CDR3 DNA: TGTGCCAGCAGCTTATTCCCCAACGATAATGAAAAACTGTTTTTT.

The chain recombines TRBV7-2 with TRBJ2-7, with D unclear. This CDR3 has 14 residues. In germline, CDR1 is SGHTA, CDR2 FQGNSA. V lost 3 bases, J lost 2 bases, and 11 bases lay in between. This CDR3 reads CASSFRMSPYEQYF. In DNA, the CDR3 is TGTGCCAGCAGCTTCCGAATGAGCCCCTACGAGCAGTACTTC. Full variable domain (missing parts from reference TRBV7-2 and TRBJ2-7): GAGVSQSPSNKVTEKGKDVELRCDPISGHTALYWYRQSLGQGLEFLIYFQGNSAPDKSGLPSDRFSAERTGGSVSTLTIQRTQQEDSAVYLCASSFRMSPYEQYFGPGTRLTVT.

This clone is a singleton in its sample. The V and J genes are TRBV14 and TRBJ2-6, with a possible D match to TRBD2 (6 bases). In germline, CDR1 is SGHDN, CDR2 FVKESK. Trimming shortened V by 4 bases and J by 0 bases, and 10 bases separated the two germline ends. The CDR3 runs 16 residues. CDR3 sequence: CASSPRGGSGANVLTF. The CDR3, as DNA: TGTGCCAGCAGCCCCCGGGGAGGCTCTGGGGCCAACGTCCTGACTTTC.

The rearrangement uses TRBV28 and TRBJ1-1, with D hard to call. Deletions cut 8 bases from V and 5 bases from J, with 15 bases between. The CDR3 extends over 13 amino acids. Germline V lookup: CDR1 MDHEN, CDR2 SYDVKM. This CDR3 is CASAGIRKTEAFF. Here the CDR3 DNA reads TGTGCCAGCGCGGGGATTCGGAAGACTGAAGCTTTCTTT. The full variable domain, completed using reference TRBV28 and TRBJ1-1, is DVKVTQSSRYLVKRTGEKVFLECVQDMDHENMFWYRQDPGLGLRLIYFSYDVKMKEKGDIPEGYSVSREKKERFSLILESASTNQTSMYLCASAGIRKTEAFFGQGTRLTVV.